The 26 T cell receptor beta chains in this list originate from one sample, sequenced in a study of blood T cell repertoires in COVID-19 (dated by TCRdb to 2020 to 2021). Libraries were built with the immunoSEQ multiplex PCR assay. The table was pulled from immuneACCESS by TCRdb, which kept in-frame rearrangements only. Such tables lose some clones; where checked, under half of the loss comes from unresolved V genes, and the rest has no known cause. Here the sample has just under 60,000 clones; about 78% occur a single time. The ten largest clones add up to around 13% of the sample. The specimen sequenced was peripheral blood. The receptors originated from a man aged 80 or over with acute or convalescent COVID-19.

The rearrangement uses TRBV10-3 and TRBJ1-1; a possible D gene is TRBD1 (5 bases). This CDR3 is built from 11 residues. Germline V lookup: CDR1 ENHRY, CDR2 SYGVKD. Trimming cost V 10 bases and J 2 bases, with 8 bases left between them. CDR3 bases: TGTGCCAGCGGGGCTAACACTGAAGCTTTCTTT. This sequence encodes CASGANTEAFF.

The genes are TRBV27 and TRBJ1-4; D is ambiguous. V was cut by 5 bases and J by 2 bases, with 12 bases left in between. This CDR3 has 15 amino acids. Per germline, CDR1 MNHEY and CDR2 SMNVEV (reference sequence). For the CDR3, the DNA is TGTGCCAGCAGTCCCCTTGGCCCTACTAATGAAAAACTGTTTTTT. Translation gives CASSPLGPTNEKLFF.

The chain links TRBV27 to TRBJ2-1, with D uncertain. There are 13 residues in the CDR3. With 6 bases removed from V and 0 bases from J, the gap between germline ends came to 6 bases. Germline assignment: CDR1 MNHEY and CDR2 SMNVEV (reference sequence). This CDR3 is CASSSSSYNEQFF. As DNA, the CDR3 is TGTGCCAGCAGCTCCAGCTCCTACAATGAGCAGTTCTTC.

The CDR3 loop reads CASRTGGWSYNSPLHF. CDR3 sequence (DNA): TGTGCCAGCAGGACAGGGGGTTGGTCCTATAATTCACCCCTCCACTTT. The chain uses TRBV28 and TRBJ1-6; 9 positions match TRBD1. Trimming took 6 bases from V and 1 from J; bases not matched to a gene: 4. Germline CDR1 MDHEN, CDR2 SYDVKM. This CDR3 has 16 amino acids.

The chain joins TRBV19 to TRBJ2-3; tentative D call: TRBD1 (5 bases). Germline values: CDR1 LNHDA, CDR2 SQIVND (reference sequence). V lost 1 base, J lost 4 bases, and 12 bases lay in between. The CDR3 consists of 15 residues. The CDR3 here is CASSIGQGKSDTQYF. The CDR3 region has the DNA TGTGCCAGTAGTATAGGGCAGGGCAAGTCAGATACGCAGTATTTT.

The chain is built from TRBV5-1 and TRBJ1-1; D perhaps matches TRBD1 (5 bases). The V end was cut by 4 bases, the J end by 1 base, with 14 bases between. There are 15 residues in the CDR3. Germline V lookup: CDR1 SGHRS, CDR2 YFSETQ. CDR3 in amino acids: CASSLEGDSNTEAFF. The DNA for the CDR3 is TGCGCCAGCAGCCTGGAAGGGGATTCGAACACTGAAGCTTTCTTT. Variable domain in full (rest from reference TRBV5-1 and TRBJ1-1): KAGVTQTPRYLIKTRGQQVTLSCSPISGHRSVSWYQQTPGQGLQFLFEYFSETQRNKGNFPGRFSGRQFSNSRSEMNVSTLELGDSALYLCASSLEGDSNTEAFFGQGTRLTVV.

The gene calls are TRBV6-5 and TRBJ1-6; 8 bases map to TRBD1. This CDR3 spans 15 amino acids. CDR1 MNHEY and CDR2 SVGAGI come from the germline V gene. J gave up 8 bases and V 7 bases, and 10 bases lay outside the gene matches. The CDR3 reads CASNLSGTGYSPLHF. As DNA, the CDR3 is TGTGCCAGCAATCTGAGTGGGACAGGATATTCACCCCTCCACTTT.

The chain combines TRBV4-1 with TRBJ2-1, with a tentative D call TRBD2 (6 bases). Looked up from germline, CDR1 is MGHRA and CDR2 is YSYEKL. Deletions cut 0 bases from V and 5 bases from J, with 23 bases between. The CDR3 consists of 19 residues. CDR3 in amino acids: CASSQDPPPASGPHNEQFF. Written as DNA, the CDR3 is TGCGCCAGCAGCCAAGACCCCCCTCCCGCGAGCGGGCCCCACAATGAGCAGTTCTTC.

This clone was observed a handful of times. The chain uses TRBV21-1 and TRBJ1-2; the D call in the table, TRBD1, was not verified against the DNA. TRBV21-1 is flagged as a pseudogene. The CDR3 is 18 amino acids. This CDR3 reads CASSSRQGAGPRDYGYTF. The CDR3 bases are TGTGCCAGCAGCTCTCGACAGGGTGCAGGGCCCCGGGACTATGGCTACACCTTC.

J is TRBJ2-7 and V is TRBV18, with 8 bases lining up with TRBD2. This CDR3 region has 14 residues. Germline V gives CDR1 KGHSH, CDR2 LQKENI. V shed 3 bases and J 4 bases; nucleotides not matched to a gene: 5. CDR3 sequence: CASSPREGGYEQYF. Written as DNA, the CDR3 is TGTGCCAGCTCACCCCGGGAGGGCGGTTACGAGCAGTACTTC.

The chain joins TRBV7-2 to TRBJ2-1, with TRBD2 as a possible D gene (5 bases). CDR3 length equals 12 residues. Per the germline V gene, CDR1 is SGHTA and CDR2 is FQGNSA. The V gene lost 0 bases and the J gene lost 8 bases, with 5 bases spanning the gap. The CDR3 DNA is TGTGCCAGCAGCTTAGCGCGGGATGAGCAGTTCTTC. Translation: CASSLARDEQFF.

The chain links TRBV7-9 to TRBJ2-3; 10 bases are a match to TRBD2. Per the germline V gene, CDR1 is SEHNR and CDR2 is FQNEAQ (reference sequence). With V trimmed by 5 bases and J by 4 bases, 9 bases remained unmatched. The CDR3 runs 16 residues. This CDR3 reads CASSKIAGGGADTQYF. The CDR3 DNA sequence: TGTGCCAGCAGCAAAATAGCGGGAGGAGGAGCAGATACGCAGTATTTT.

The chain combines TRBV7-2 with TRBJ2-3, with TRBD2 identical over 14 bases. The V gene end was trimmed by 5 bases and the J gene end by 4 bases; junction bases not matched to a gene: 5. The CDR3 runs 16 residues. Germline CDR1 and CDR2: SGHTA and FQGNSA. CDR3: CASSARLAGGSDTQYF. The CDR3 DNA reads as TGTGCCAGCAGCGCGCGACTAGCGGGGGGGTCAGATACGCAGTATTTT.

This clone was counted between two and nine times. The V call is TRBV5-4, the J call TRBJ1-2; D unclear. CDR1 is SGHNT and CDR2 is YYREEE in the germline V gene (reference sequence). The ends were cut back, 1 base at V and 6 bases at J, with 7 bases in the middle. The CDR3 is made up of 12 amino acids. Here the CDR3 DNA reads TGTGCCAGCAGCTTGCAGACAAATGGCTACACCTTC. It codes for CASSLQTNGYTF.

The rearrangement joins TRBV11-3 to TRBJ1-4, with D tentatively TRBD1 (6 bases). CDR1 is SGHNT and CDR2 is YENEEA in the germline V gene. Between the trimmed V and J ends, which lost 5 bases and 2 bases, there was a span of 12 bases. The CDR3 covers 15 residues. The CDR3 DNA reads as TGTGCCAGCAGCCCACAGGGAGAGACTAATGAAAAACTGTTTTTT. This codes for CASSPQGETNEKLFF.

V and J are TRBV2 and TRBJ1-1; TRBD1 matches 9 bases. With V trimmed by 10 bases and J by 0 bases, 3 bases remained unmatched. Germline V gives CDR1 SNHLY, CDR2 FYNNEI. This CDR3 has 13 amino acids. The DNA for the CDR3 is TGTGCCACCCACAGGGGGCTGAACACTGAAGCTTTCTTT. It specifies CATHRGLNTEAFF.

The sample holds a few counts of this clone. The chain combines TRBV5-1 with TRBJ1-1; D possibly corresponds to TRBD1 (6 bases). The CDR3 extends over 14 amino acids. The ends were cut back, 4 bases at V and 1 base at J, with 11 bases in the middle. Germline CDR1 and CDR2: SGHRS and YFSETQ. CDR3 DNA: TGCGCCAGCAGCCCGGAACAGGGGAACACTGAAGCTTTCTTT. Translated: CASSPEQGNTEAFF.

The chain couples TRBV19 to TRBJ1-6, with D tentatively TRBD1 (5 bases). The V end was cut by 1 base, the J end by 7 bases, with 8 bases between. Germline V gene lookup returns CDR1 LNHDA and CDR2 SQIVND (reference sequence). This CDR3 spans 14 amino acids. As DNA, the CDR3 is TGTGCCAGTAGTATAGTTCGGGGGAATTCACCCCTCCACTTT. Amino acid sequence: CASSIVRGNSPLHF.

The rearrangement links TRBV3-1 (or the pseudogene TRBV3-2) to TRBJ1-1, with no clear D. The CDR3 is 14 residues long. Trimming took off 5 bases at V and 5 bases at J, with 15 bases between the two ends. Germline CDR1 LGHDT, CDR2 YNNKEL (reference sequence). The CDR3 region is CASSSLGVRTEAFF. The CDR3, as DNA: TGTGCCAGCAGCTCCCTGGGAGTACGGACTGAAGCTTTCTTT.

The chain employs TRBV29-1 and TRBJ1-1; 9 nucleotides agree with TRBD1. Unmatched junction bases numbered 11, after V lost 7 bases and J lost 5 bases. The V gene's germline CDR1 is SQVTM and CDR2 ANQGSEA. The CDR3 covers 14 residues. The CDR3 bases are TGCAGCGGAACGCCGGGACAGGGAAGTACTGAAGCTTTCTTT. Residues: CSGTPGQGSTEAFF. The full variable domain, completed using reference TRBV29-1 and TRBJ1-1, is SAVISQKPSRDICQRGTSLTIQCQVDSQVTMMFWYRQQPGQSLTLIATANQGSEATYESGFVIDKFPISRPNLTFSTLTVSNMSPEDSSIYLCSGTPGQGSTEAFFGQGTRLTVV.

The rearrangement links TRBV6-5 to TRBJ1-3; D is uncertain. Per germline, CDR1 MNHEY and CDR2 SVGAGI. The V and J ends lost 6 bases and 4 bases respectively, with 10 bases between them. CDR3 length: 13 amino acids. CDR3 DNA: TGTGCCAGCAGAGAGGGAGGGGGAAACACCATATATTTT. Translated, it gives CASREGGGNTIYF.

DNA for the CDR3: TGTGCCAGCAGCTCCATCTCCTACGAGCAGTACTTC. This translates into CASSSISYEQYF. The rearrangement links TRBV11-3 to TRBJ2-7; D ambiguous. V gave up 4 bases and J gave up 0 bases, with 4 bases separating them. Germline V gene data show CDR1 as SGHNT and CDR2 as YENEEA. The CDR3 spans 12 residues.

In this sample, this clone turned up a few times. The chain has TRBV7-9 and TRBJ1-4, with a tentative D call TRBD1 (6 bases). Trimming stripped 0 bases from V and 8 bases from J, with 13 bases between. Germline V gene lookup returns CDR1 SEHNR and CDR2 FQNEAQ (reference sequence). CDR3 size: 15 residues. The CDR3, as DNA: TGTGCCAGCAGCTTAGCCCCGACAGGCGGGGAAAAACTGTTTTTT. Protein product: CASSLAPTGGEKLFF.

This chain connects TRBV19 to TRBJ1-5; TRBD1 is a possible D gene (5 bases). Germline CDR1 LNHDA, CDR2 SQIVND (reference sequence). The CDR3 loop spans 13 amino acids. The V gene lost 4 bases and the J gene lost 7 bases, with 11 bases spanning the gap. DNA for the CDR3: TGTGCCAGTAGTAAGCAGGGAGGACAGCCCCAGCATTTT. Translated, it gives CASSKQGGQPQHF.

This clone has more than one count but fewer than ten. V and J are TRBV5-1 and TRBJ2-5; a possible D gene is TRBD2 (6 bases). Germline CDR1 is SGHRS and CDR2 is YFSETQ. V lost 2 bases to trimming and J lost 5 bases, with 16 bases between them. CDR3 length: 15 residues. CDR3 amino acids: CASSLNGGVVETQYF. CDR3 nucleotides: TGCGCCAGCAGCTTAAACGGGGGAGTAGTCGAGACCCAGTACTTC.

V gene TRBV4-1 combines with J gene TRBJ1-3, with 9 positions matching TRBD1. Trimming at V came to 7 bases and at J to 3 bases, leaving 7 bases not matched to a gene. CDR3 length: 15 amino acids. Germline V gives CDR1 MGHRA, CDR2 YSYEKL. The CDR3 DNA follows: TGCGCCAGCACGCAAACAGGGGGCAATGGAAACACCATATATTTT. Its translation: CASTQTGGNGNTIYF.